In its sample, the clone carrying this T cell receptor beta chain was seen many times. No antigen is known for it. HTBI primers from iRepertoire and Arm-PCR of CDR3 regions yielded the TCR beta libraries. TCRdb called the multiplex PCR reads again in MiXCR, with one record for every CDR3 protein. The sample contains roughly 320,000 distinct CDR3 sequences, roughly a sixth of which appear only once. The record originates from a study of regulatory T cells in long-lasting Graves disease. The time point denotes: newly diagnosed GD, antithyroid drugs for less than 3 months. RNA from PBMCs was the source of the TCR library. Overall study results and limits: The persistent group shared 3,000 or so public clonotypes, more than the 966 shared by new patients.

These data were likewise used in another study, on T cells in Graves' hyperthyroidism and ophthalmopathy. This second study says: The majority of expanded thyroid clonotypes above 0.001 also appeared in blood.

This sequence originates from a man aged 35-49 years with Graves disease. Sequenced here: peripheral blood mononuclear cells (PBMCs), sampled at new diagnosis, from a patient treated with antithyroid drugs.

CDR3 in DNA: TGTGCCAGCAGCTTAGGTACACGGGAGAATCAGCCCCAGCATTTT. It translates to CASSLGTRENQPQHF. The J gene is TRBJ1-5, the V gene TRBV11-2; D is unclear. CDR3 length: 15 amino acids. V lost 1 base to trimming and J lost 4 bases, with 11 bases between them. Germline-derived CDR1 and CDR2 are SGHAT and FQNNGV.